The clone carrying this T cell receptor (beta chain) was observed at least ten times. Its antigen remains unidentified. Specified time point: persistent/refractory GD, antithyroid drugs over 5 years with positive TRAb. Researchers made the TCR library from RNA that was extracted from PBMCs. Arm-PCR of CDR3 regions with iRepertoire HTBI primers generated TCR beta libraries. Authors' methods: Analysis of the samples identified over 60 TRBV and 13 to 15 TRBJ segments. MiXCR was run by TCRdb on the multiplex PCR reads, yielding one entry per CDR3 protein. TCRdb assigned the V and J calls; the authors' analysis was not used. This sample carries around 400,000 distinct CDR3 sequences, approximately 25% of them seen once, and the ten largest clones take around 30%. Germline-derived CDR1 and CDR2 are SGHRS and YFSETQ. The CDR3 length is 15 residues. V was clipped by 5 bases and J by 0 bases, with 11 bases between them.

The data were taken from a study of regulatory T cells in long-lasting Graves disease. Study-level points and caveats: Segments TRBV28, TRBJ1-2 and TRBJ2-5 showed preferential usage in persistent disease. TCR diversity was lower in persistent than newly diagnosed Graves' disease.

This material consisted of peripheral blood mononuclear cells (PBMCs), taken when the disease was refractory, from a patient treated with antithyroid drugs. The gene calls are TRBV5-1 and TRBJ1-4, with D hard to call. The sequence came from a middle-aged woman with Graves disease. CDR3 in DNA: TGCGCCAGCAGATCCTGGGCTTCAACTAATGAAAAACTGTTTTTT. It encodes CASRSWASTNEKLFF.